This TCR beta chain was recovered during a study of blood T cells in healthy people across ages. About this clonotype: Its antigen is not known.

CDR1 DFQATT and CDR2 SNEGSKA come from the germline V gene (reference sequence). V gave up 0 bases and J gave up 5 bases; unmatched junction bases: 9. The CDR3 covers 15 residues. Study-level findings and limits: It was held that diversity estimates obtained from one million T cells represented underestimates.

Through a sample-barcoded 5' primer and a J-beta primer mix, a second PCR was run for roughly 7 to 12 cycles. TCRdb processed the 5' RACE reads anew with MiXCR; each CDR3 protein has one entry. The table lists 450,000 to 600,000 distinct CDR3 sequences, about a quarter of them singletons, with approximately 3.6% in the top ten. The same sample was also used in a study of T cells of mothers and their children.

Sequencing used blood. The sequence came from a boy aged 2 to 10 in good health. The chain has TRBV20-1 and TRBJ2-5; TRBD2 matches 7 bases. CDR3 DNA sequence: TGCAGTGCTAGAGACGAAGCGGGGTGGGAGGAGACCCAGTACTTC. Its translation is CSARDEAGWEETQYF.